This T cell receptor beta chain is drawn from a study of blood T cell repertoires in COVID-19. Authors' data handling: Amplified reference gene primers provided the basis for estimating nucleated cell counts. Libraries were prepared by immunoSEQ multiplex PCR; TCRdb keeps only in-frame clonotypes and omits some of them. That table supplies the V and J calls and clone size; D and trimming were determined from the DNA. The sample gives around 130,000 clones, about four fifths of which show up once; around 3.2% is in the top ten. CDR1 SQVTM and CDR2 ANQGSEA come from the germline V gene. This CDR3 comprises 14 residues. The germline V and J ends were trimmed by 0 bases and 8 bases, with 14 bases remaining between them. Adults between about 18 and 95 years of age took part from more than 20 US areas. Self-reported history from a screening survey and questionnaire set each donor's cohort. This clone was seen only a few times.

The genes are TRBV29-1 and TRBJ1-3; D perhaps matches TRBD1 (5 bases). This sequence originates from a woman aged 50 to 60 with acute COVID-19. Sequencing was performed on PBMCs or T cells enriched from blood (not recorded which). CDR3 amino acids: CSVEEAWGTDTIYF. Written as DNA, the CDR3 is TGCAGCGTTGAAGAAGCTTGGGGCACGGACACCATATATTTT.